Each of the 3 T cell receptor beta chains below was sequenced from the same sample in a study of tumor-infiltrating lymphocytes in localized non-small cell lung cancer. The data were produced by immunoSEQ multiplex PCR, yet TCRdb's version contains in-frame clones alone and is incomplete. Of about 23,000 clones detected, 55% to 75% appear once; the ten largest clones hold roughly 15%. The sequenced sample consisted of lung tumor tissue. These receptor sequences come from a human donor with non-small cell lung cancer.

This clone came up once. The gene calls are TRBV30 and TRBJ2-7, with D perhaps TRBD1 (5 bases). CDR1 is GTSNPN, CDR2 SVGIG, per germline (reference sequence). The CDR3 loop spans 13 amino acids. V was trimmed by 0 bases and J by 3 bases, leaving 9 bases between them. CDR3 nucleotide sequence: TGTGCCTGGAGTGTAAAAGGGGTCTACGAGCAGTACTTC. Its translation is CAWSVKGVYEQYF.

The V gene is TRBV6-1, the J gene TRBJ2-1; weak D call: TRBD2 (6 bases). CDR1 MNHNS and CDR2 SASEGT come from the germline V gene. This CDR3 spans 14 amino acids. The CDR3 coding sequence is TGTGCAAGCGCTCTTCGGGAGAACCGCGGTGAGCAGTTCTTC. Its protein is CASALRENRGEQFF.

The chain recombines TRBV7-2 with TRBJ1-2; D possibly corresponds to TRBD1 (5 bases). The CDR3 totals 15 residues. Germline V gene sequence: CDR1 SGHTA, CDR2 FQGNSA. V was pared by 3 bases and J by 4 bases, with 15 bases between. The CDR3 loop is CASSFGTPRAYGYTF. In DNA, the CDR3 is TGTGCCAGCAGCTTCGGGACCCCTAGGGCCTATGGCTACACCTTC.